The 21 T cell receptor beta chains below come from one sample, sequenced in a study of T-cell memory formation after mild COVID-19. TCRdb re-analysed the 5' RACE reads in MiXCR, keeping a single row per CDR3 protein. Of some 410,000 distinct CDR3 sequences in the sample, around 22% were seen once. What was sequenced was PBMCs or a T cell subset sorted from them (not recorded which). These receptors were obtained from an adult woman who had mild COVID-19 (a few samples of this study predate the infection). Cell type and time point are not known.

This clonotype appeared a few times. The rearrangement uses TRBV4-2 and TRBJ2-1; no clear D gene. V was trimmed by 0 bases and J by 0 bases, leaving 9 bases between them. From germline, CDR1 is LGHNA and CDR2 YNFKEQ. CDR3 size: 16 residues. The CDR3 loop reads CASSQDGGSSYNEQFF. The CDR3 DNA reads TGTGCCAGCAGCCAAGACGGCGGTAGCTCCTACAATGAGCAGTTCTTC.

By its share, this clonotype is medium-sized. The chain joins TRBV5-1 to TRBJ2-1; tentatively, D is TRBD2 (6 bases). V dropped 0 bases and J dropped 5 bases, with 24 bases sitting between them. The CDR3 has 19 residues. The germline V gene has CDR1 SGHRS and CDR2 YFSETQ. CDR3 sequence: CASSLATDYPLSGDNEQFF. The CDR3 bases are TGCGCCAGCAGCTTGGCTACGGACTACCCTCTTTCGGGGGACAATGAGCAGTTCTTC.

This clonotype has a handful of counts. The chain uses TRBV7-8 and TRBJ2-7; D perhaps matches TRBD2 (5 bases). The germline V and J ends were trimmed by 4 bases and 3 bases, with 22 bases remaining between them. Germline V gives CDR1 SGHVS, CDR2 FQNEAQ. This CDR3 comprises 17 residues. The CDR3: CASSSRGRGKGDYEQYF. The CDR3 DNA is TGTGCCAGCAGCTCCCGGGGTCGAGGTAAAGGAGACTACGAGCAGTACTTC.

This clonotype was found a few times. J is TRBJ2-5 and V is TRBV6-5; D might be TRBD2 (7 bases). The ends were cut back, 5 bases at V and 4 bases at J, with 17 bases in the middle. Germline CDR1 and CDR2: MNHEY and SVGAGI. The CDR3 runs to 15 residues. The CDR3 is CASSTLGGRRETQYF. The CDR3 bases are TGTGCCAGCAGTACATTGGGGGGGCGCAGAGAGACCCAGTACTTC.

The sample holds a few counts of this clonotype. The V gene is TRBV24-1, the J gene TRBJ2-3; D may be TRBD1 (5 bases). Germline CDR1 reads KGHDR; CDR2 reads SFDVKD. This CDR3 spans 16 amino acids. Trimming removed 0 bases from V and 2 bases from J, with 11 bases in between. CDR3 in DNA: TGTGCCACCAGTGATTTGGATTGGGGCCCCACAGATACGCAGTATTTT. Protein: CATSDLDWGPTDTQYF.

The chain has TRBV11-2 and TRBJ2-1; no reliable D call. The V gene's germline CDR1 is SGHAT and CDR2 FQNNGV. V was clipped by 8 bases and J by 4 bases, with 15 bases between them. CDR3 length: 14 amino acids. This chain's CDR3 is CASHPPLLYNEQFF. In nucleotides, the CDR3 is TGTGCCAGCCATCCCCCTCTACTGTACAATGAGCAGTTCTTC.

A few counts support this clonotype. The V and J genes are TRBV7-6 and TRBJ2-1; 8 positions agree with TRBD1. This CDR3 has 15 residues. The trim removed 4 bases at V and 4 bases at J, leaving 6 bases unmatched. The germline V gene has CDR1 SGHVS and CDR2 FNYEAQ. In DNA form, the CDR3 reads TGTGCCAGCAGCTCGTGGACAGGGACGTACAATGAGCAGTTCTTC. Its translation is CASSSWTGTYNEQFF.

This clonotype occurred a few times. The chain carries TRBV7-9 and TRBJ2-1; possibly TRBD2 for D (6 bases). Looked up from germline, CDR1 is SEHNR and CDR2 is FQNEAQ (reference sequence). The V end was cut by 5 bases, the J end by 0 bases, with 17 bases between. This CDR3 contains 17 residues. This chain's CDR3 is CASSLWRGMSSYNEQFF. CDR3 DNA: TGTGCCAGCAGCCTCTGGCGGGGTATGTCCTCCTACAATGAGCAGTTCTTC.

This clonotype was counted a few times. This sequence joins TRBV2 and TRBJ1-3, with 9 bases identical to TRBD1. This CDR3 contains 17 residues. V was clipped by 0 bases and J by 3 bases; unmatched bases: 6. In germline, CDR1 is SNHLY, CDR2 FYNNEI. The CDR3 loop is CASSEANRGQVGNTIYF. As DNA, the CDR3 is TGTGCCAGCAGTGAAGCCAACAGGGGGCAGGTTGGAAACACCATATATTTT.

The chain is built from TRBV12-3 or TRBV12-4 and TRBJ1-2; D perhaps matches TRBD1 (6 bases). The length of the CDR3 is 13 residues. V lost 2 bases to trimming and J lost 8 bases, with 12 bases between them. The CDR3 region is CASSLRSGVGYTF. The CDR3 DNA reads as TGTGCCAGCAGTTTACGTTCAGGGGTAGGCTACACCTTC.

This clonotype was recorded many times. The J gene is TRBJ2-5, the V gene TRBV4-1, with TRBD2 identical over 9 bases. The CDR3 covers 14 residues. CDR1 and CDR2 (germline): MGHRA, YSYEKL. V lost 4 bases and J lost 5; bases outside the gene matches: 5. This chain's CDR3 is CASSLAGAWETQYF. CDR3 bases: TGCGCCAGCAGCCTAGCGGGAGCATGGGAGACCCAGTACTTC.

For the CDR3, the DNA is TGCAGTGCTAGAGATTTGTCAGAGAACACTGAAGCTTTCTTT. This sequence encodes CSARDLSENTEAFF. The genes are TRBV20-1 and TRBJ1-1, with D unresolved. The V gene's germline CDR1 is DFQATT and CDR2 SNEGSKA (reference sequence). This CDR3 comprises 14 residues. V shed 0 bases and J shed 1 base, with 9 bases lying between them.

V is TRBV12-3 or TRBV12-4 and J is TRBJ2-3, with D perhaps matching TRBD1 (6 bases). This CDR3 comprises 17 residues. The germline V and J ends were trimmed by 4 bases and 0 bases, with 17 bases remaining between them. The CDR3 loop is CASSSLTTGGSTDTQYF. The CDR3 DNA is TGTGCCAGCAGTTCACTGACGACAGGAGGAAGCACAGATACGCAGTATTTT.

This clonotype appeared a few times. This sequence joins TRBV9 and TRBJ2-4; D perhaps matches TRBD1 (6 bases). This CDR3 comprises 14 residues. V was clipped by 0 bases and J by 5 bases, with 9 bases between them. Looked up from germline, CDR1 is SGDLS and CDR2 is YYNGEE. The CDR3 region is CASSVGPGENIQYF. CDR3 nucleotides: TGTGCCAGCAGCGTAGGGCCAGGGGAAAACATTCAGTACTTC.

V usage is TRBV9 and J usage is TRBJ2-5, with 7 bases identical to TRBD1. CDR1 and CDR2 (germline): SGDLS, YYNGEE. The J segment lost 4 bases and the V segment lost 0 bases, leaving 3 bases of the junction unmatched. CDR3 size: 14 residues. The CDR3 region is CASSVVDRAETQYF. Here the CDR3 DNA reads TGTGCCAGCAGCGTAGTTGACAGGGCAGAGACCCAGTACTTC.

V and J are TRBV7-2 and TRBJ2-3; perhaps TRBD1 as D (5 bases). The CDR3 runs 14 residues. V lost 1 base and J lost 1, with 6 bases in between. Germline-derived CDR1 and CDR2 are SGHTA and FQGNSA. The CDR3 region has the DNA TGTGCCAGCAGCTTAGTACAGGGCACAGATACGCAGTATTTT. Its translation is CASSLVQGTDTQYF.

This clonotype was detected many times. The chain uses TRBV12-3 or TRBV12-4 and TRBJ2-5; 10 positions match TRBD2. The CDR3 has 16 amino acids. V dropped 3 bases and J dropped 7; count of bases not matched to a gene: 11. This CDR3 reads CASSLTSGPGGGTQYF. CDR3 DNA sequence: TGTGCCAGCAGTTTGACTAGCGGGCCCGGCGGTGGGACCCAGTACTTC.

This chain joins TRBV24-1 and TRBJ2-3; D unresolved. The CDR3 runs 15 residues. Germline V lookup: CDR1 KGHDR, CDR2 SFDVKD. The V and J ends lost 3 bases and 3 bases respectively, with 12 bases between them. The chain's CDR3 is CATSDPKVRTDTQYF. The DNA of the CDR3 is TGTGCCACCAGTGATCCAAAAGTCCGTACAGATACGCAGTATTTT.

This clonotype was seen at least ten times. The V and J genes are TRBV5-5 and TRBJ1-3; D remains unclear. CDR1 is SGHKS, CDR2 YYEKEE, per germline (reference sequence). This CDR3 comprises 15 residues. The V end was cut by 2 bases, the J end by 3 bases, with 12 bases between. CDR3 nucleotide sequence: TGTGCCAGCAGCTTCAGAATGGGAGGTGGAAACACCATATATTTT. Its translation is CASSFRMGGGNTIYF.

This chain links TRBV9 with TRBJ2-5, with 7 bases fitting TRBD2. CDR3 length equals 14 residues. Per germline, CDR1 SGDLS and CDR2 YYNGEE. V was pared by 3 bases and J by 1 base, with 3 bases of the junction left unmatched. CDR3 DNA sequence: TGTGCCAGCAGCGCCGGACTAGTCCAAGAGACCCAGTACTTC. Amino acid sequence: CASSAGLVQETQYF.

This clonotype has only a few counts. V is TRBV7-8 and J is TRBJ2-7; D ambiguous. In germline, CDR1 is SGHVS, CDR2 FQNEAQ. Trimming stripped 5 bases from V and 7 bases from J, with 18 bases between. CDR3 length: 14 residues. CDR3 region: CASSPVGQSGEQYF. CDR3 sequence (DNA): TGTGCCAGCAGCCCCGTAGGGCAGTCAGGAGAGCAGTACTTC.